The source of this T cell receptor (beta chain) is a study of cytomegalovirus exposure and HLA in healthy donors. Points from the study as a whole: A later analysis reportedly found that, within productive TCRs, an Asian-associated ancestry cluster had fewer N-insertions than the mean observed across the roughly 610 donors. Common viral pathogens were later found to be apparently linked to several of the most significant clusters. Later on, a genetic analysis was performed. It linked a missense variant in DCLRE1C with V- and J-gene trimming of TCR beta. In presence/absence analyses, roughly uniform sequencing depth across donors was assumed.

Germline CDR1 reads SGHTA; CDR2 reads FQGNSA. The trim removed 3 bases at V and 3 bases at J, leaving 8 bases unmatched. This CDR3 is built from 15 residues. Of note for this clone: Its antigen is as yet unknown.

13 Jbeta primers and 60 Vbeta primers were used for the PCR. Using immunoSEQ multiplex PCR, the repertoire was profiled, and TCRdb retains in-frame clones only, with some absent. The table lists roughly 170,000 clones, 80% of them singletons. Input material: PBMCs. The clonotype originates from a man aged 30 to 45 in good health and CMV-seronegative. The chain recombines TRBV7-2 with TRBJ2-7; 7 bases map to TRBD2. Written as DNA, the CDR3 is TGTGCCAGCAGCTTTCCCGGGACTATCAGCTACGAGCAGTACTTC. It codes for CASSFPGTISYEQYF.